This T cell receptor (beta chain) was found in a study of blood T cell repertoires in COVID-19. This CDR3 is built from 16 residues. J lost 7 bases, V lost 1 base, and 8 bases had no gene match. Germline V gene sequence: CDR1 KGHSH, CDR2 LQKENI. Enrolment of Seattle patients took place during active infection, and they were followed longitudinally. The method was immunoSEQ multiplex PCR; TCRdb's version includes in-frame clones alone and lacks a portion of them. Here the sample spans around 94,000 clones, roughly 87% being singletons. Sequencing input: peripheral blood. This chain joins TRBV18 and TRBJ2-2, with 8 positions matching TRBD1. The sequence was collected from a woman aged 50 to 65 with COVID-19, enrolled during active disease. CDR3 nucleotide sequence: TGTGCCAGCTCACCACGATGGACAGGGCATGACGGGGAGCTGTTTTTT. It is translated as CASSPRWTGHDGELFF. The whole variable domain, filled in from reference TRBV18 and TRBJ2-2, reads NAGVMQNPRHLVRRRGQEARLRCSPMKGHSHVYWYRQLPEEGLKFMVYLQKENIIDESGMPKERFSAEFPKEGPSILRIQQVVRGDSAAYFCASSPRWTGHDGELFFGEGSRLTVL.